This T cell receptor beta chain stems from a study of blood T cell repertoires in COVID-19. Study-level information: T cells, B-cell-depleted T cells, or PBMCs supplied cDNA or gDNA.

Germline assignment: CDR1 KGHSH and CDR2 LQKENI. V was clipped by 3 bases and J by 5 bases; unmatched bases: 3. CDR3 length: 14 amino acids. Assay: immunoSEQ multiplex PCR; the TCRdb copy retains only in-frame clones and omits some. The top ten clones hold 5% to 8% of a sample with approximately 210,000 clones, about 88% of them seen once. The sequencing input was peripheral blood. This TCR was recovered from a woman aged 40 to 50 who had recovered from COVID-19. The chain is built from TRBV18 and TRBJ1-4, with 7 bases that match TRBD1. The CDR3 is CASSPGTDNEKLFF. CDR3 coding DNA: TGTGCCAGCTCACCCGGGACAGACAATGAAAAACTGTTTTTT.